This T cell receptor beta chain is drawn from a study of cytomegalovirus exposure and HLA in healthy donors. General study results and limits: A few CMV-associated chains were confirmed in vitro to be specific for CMV antigens.

V shed 7 bases and J 7 bases; nucleotides not matched to a gene: 8. Germline values: CDR1 MDHEN, CDR2 SYDVKM. The CDR3 extends over 14 amino acids. The PCR ran on 60 Vbeta and 13 Jbeta primers. Here immunoSEQ multiplex PCR was the method, and the copy in TCRdb shows in-frame clones only, minus some. Seen here are approximately 110,000 clones, about 76% observed once, and the top ten hold about 8.4%. Note on this clone: Its antigen is not known.

Source material: PBMCs. The chain combines TRBV28 with TRBJ1-2; 11 positions agree with TRBD1. This receptor was taken from a man aged 40-49 years in good health and CMV-seronegative. CDR3 in DNA: TGTGCCAGCAAGCTACCGGGACAGGGGGTTGGCTACACCTTC. The encoded protein is CASKLPGQGVGYTF.